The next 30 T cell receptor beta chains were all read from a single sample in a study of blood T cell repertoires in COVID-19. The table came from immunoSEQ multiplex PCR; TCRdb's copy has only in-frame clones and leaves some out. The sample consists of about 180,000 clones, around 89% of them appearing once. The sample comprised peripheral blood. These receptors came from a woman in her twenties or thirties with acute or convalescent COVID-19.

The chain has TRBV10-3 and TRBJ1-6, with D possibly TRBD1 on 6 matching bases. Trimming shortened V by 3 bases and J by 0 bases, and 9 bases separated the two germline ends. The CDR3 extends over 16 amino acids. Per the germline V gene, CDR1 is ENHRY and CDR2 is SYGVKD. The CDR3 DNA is TGTGCCATCAGTGAACAGGGAAGCTCCTATAATTCACCCCTCCACTTT. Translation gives CAISEQGSSYNSPLHF.

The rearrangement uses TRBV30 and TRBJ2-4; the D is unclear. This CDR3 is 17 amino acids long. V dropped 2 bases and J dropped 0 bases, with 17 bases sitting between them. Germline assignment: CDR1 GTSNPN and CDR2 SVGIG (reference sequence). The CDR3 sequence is CAWSRSLVPLAKNIQYF. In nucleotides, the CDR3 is TGTGCCTGGAGTAGGAGTTTAGTCCCTTTAGCCAAAAACATTCAGTACTTC.

CDR3 nucleotides: TGCGCCAGCAGATCCGGACAAGCCTCAACTAATGAAAAACTGTTTTTT. This gives the protein CASRSGQASTNEKLFF. The chain combines TRBV5-1 with TRBJ1-4; D is possibly TRBD1 (5 bases). Per germline, CDR1 SGHRS and CDR2 YFSETQ. The CDR3 sequence is 16 residues long. V dropped 5 bases and J dropped 0 bases, with 14 bases sitting between them.

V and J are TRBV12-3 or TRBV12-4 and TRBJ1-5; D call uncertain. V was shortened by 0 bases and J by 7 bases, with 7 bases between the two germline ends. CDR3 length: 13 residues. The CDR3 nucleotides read TGTGCCAGCAGTTTAGCGCTATACCAGCCCCAGCATTTT. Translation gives CASSLALYQPQHF.

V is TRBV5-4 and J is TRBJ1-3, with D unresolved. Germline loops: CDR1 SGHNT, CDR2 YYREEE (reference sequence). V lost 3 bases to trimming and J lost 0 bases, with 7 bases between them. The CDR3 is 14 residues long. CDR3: CASSSAISGNTIYF. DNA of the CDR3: TGTGCCAGCAGCTCAGCGATCTCTGGAAACACCATATATTTT.

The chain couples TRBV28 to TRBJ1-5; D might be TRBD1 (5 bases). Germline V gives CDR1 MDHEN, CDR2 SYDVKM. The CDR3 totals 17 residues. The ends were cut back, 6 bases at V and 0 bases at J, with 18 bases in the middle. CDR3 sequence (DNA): TGTGCCAGCAGACACCGAAGGACATCCCATAGCAATCAGCCCCAGCATTTT. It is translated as CASRHRRTSHSNQPQHF. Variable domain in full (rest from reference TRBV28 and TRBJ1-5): DVKVTQSSRYLVKRTGEKVFLECVQDMDHENMFWYRQDPGLGLRLIYFSYDVKMKEKGDIPEGYSVSREKKERFSLILESASTNQTSMYLCASRHRRTSHSNQPQHFGDGTRLSIL.

The CDR3 loop reads CAGSSGSYEQYF. CDR3 DNA: TGTGCCGGGTCTTCAGGCTCCTACGAGCAGTACTTC. The chain joins TRBV28 to TRBJ2-7; D remains ambiguous. Trimming removed 11 bases at V and 0 bases at J, with 11 bases between. Germline CDR1 and CDR2: MDHEN and SYDVKM. This CDR3 comprises 12 residues. The full variable domain, rest sourced from reference TRBV28 and TRBJ2-7, is DVKVTQSSRYLVKRTGEKVFLECVQDMDHENMFWYRQDPGLGLRLIYFSYDVKMKEKGDIPEGYSVSREKKERFSLILESASTNQTSMYLCAGSSGSYEQYFGPGTRLTVT.

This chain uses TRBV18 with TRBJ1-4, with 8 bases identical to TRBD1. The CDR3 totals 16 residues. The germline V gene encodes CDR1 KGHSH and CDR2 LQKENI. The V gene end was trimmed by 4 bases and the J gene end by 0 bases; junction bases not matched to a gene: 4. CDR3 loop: CASSRQGRATNEKLFF. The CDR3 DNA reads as TGTGCCAGCTCACGACAGGGGAGAGCAACTAATGAAAAACTGTTTTTT.

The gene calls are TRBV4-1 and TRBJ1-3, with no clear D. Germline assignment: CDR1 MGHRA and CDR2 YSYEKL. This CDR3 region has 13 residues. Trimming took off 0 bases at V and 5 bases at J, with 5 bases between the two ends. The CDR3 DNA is TGCGCCAGCAGCCAAGATGTTAGAAACACCATATATTTT. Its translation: CASSQDVRNTIYF.

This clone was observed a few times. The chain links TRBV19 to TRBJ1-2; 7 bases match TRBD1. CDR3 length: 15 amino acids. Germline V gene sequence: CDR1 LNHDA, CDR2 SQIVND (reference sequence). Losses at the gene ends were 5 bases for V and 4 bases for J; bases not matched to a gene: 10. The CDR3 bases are TGTGCCAGTAGTCAATCCGGGACAGAGTTCTATGGCTACACCTTC. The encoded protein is CASSQSGTEFYGYTF.

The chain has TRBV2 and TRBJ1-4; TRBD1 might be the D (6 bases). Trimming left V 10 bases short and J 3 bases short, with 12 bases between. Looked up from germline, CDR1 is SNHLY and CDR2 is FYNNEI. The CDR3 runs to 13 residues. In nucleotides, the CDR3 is TGTGCCACAAACAGGGACCCTAATGAAAAACTGTTTTTT. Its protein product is CATNRDPNEKLFF.

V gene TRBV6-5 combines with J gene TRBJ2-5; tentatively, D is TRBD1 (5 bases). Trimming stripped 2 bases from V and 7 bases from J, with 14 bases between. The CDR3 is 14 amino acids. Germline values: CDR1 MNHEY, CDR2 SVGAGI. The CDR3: CASSYPGRVGTQYF. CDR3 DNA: TGTGCCAGCAGTTACCCAGGCAGGGTGGGGACCCAGTACTTC.

CDR3 DNA sequence: TGTGCCAGTAGGGACTTTAGCTACAATGAGCAGTTCTTC. Encoded protein: CASRDFSYNEQFF. The V gene is TRBV19, the J gene TRBJ2-1; a weak D match, TRBD2 (5 bases). Between the trimmed V and J ends, which lost 6 bases and 3 bases, there was a span of 9 bases. The CDR3 spans 13 residues. CDR1 and CDR2 from the germline V gene are LNHDA and SQIVND (reference sequence).

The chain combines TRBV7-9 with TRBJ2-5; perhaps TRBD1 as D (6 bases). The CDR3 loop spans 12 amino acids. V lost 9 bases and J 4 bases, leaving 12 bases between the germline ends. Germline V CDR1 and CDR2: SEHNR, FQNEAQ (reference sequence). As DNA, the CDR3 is TGTGCCAGTACAGGGTCTCCAGAGACCCAGTACTTC. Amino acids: CASTGSPETQYF.

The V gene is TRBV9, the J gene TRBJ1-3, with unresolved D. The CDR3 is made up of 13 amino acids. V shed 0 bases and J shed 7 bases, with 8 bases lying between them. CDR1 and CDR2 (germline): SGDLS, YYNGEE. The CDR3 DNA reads TGTGCCAGCAGCGTAGGGTCAGGCAACACCATATATTTT. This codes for CASSVGSGNTIYF.

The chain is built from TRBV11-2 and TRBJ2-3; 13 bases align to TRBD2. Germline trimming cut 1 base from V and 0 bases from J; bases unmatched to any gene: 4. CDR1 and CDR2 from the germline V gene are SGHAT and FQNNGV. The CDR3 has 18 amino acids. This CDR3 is CASSLVGLAGASTDTQYF. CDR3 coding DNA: TGTGCCAGCAGCTTAGTAGGACTAGCGGGAGCGAGCACAGATACGCAGTATTTT. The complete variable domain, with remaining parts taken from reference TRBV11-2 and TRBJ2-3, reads EAGVAQSPRYKIIEKRQSVAFWCNPISGHATLYWYQQILGQGPKLLIQFQNNGVVDDSQLPKDRFSAERLKGVDSTLKIQPAKLEDSAVYLCASSLVGLAGASTDTQYFGPGTRLTVL.

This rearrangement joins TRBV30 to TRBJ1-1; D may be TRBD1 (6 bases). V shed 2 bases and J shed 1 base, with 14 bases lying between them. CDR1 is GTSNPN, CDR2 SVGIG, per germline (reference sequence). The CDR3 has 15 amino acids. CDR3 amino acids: CAWSPLTGGNTEAFF. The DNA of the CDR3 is TGTGCCTGGAGTCCGCTGACAGGCGGGAACACTGAAGCTTTCTTT.

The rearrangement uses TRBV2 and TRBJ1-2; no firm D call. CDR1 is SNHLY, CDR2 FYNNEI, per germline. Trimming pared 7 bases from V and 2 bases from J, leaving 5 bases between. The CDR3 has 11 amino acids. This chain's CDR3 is CASILNYGYTF. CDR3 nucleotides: TGTGCCAGCATATTGAACTATGGCTACACCTTC.

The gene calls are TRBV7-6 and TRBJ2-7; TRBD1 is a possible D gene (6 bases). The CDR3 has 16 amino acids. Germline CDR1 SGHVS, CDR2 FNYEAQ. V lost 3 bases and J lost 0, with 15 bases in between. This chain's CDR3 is CASSLGNHRVSYEQYF. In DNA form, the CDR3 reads TGTGCCAGCAGCTTGGGCAACCACAGGGTCTCCTACGAGCAGTACTTC.

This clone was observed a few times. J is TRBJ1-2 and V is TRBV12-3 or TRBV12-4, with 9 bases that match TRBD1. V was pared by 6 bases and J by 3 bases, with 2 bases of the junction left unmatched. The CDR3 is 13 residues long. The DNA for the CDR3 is TGTGCCAGCAGAAGGGACAGGGACTATGGCTACACCTTC. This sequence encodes CASRRDRDYGYTF.

The CDR3 here is CASSTPQGPETQYF. CDR3 bases: TGTGCCAGCAGCACCCCGCAGGGGCCGGAGACCCAGTACTTC. The chain joins TRBV5-4 to TRBJ2-5; D may be TRBD1 (6 bases). V lost 4 bases, J lost 5 bases, and 15 bases lay in between. The CDR3 covers 14 residues. CDR1 and CDR2 (germline): SGHNT, YYREEE (reference sequence).

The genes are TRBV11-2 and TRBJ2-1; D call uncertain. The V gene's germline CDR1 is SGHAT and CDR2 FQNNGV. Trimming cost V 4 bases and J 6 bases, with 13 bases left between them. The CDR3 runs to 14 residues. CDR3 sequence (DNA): TGTGCCAGCAGCTCGAAATTCGCGGCCAATGAGCAGTTCTTC. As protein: CASSSKFAANEQFF.

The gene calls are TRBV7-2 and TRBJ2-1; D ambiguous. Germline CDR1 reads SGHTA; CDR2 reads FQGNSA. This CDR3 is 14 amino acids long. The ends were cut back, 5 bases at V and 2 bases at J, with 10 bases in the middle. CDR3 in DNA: TGTGCCAGCAGCCAATACTCGACCTACAATGAGCAGTTCTTC. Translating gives CASSQYSTYNEQFF.

Here the CDR3 DNA reads TGTGCCAGCACCGACAGGACCTACGAGCAGTACTTC. Translation gives CASTDRTYEQYF. The chain is built from TRBV28 and TRBJ2-7, with D tentatively TRBD1 (6 bases). This CDR3 region has 12 residues. Between the trimmed V and J ends, which lost 7 bases and 2 bases, there was a span of 9 bases. CDR1 and CDR2 from the germline V gene are MDHEN and SYDVKM. Combining the CDR3 with reference TRBV28 and TRBJ2-7 gives the whole variable domain DVKVTQSSRYLVKRTGEKVFLECVQDMDHENMFWYRQDPGLGLRLIYFSYDVKMKEKGDIPEGYSVSREKKERFSLILESASTNQTSMYLCASTDRTYEQYFGPGTRLTVT.

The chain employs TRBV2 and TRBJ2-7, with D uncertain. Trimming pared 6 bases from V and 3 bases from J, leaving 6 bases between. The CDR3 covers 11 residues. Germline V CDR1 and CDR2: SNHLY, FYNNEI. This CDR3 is CASSYSYEQYF. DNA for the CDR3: TGTGCCAGCAGCTATAGCTACGAGCAGTACTTC. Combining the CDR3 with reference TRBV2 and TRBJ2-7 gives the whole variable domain EPEVTQTPSHQVTQMGQEVILRCVPISNHLYFYWYRQILGQKVEFLVSFYNNEISEKSEIFDDQFSVERPDGSNFTLKIRSTKLEDSAMYFCASSYSYEQYFGPGTRLTVT.

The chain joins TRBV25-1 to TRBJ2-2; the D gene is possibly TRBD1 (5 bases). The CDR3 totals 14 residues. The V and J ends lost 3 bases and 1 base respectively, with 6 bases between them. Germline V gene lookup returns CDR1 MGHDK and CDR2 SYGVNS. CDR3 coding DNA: TGTGCCAGCAGTGATAGGGGGAACACCGGGGAGCTGTTTTTT. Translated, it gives CASSDRGNTGELFF.

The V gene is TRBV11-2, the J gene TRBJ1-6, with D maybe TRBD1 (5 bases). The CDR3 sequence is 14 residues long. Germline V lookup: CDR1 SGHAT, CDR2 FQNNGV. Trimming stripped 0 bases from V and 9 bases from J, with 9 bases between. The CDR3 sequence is CASSLEGEVSPLHF. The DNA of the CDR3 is TGTGCCAGCAGCTTAGAGGGGGAGGTTTCACCCCTCCACTTT.

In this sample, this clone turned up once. CDR3 bases: TGTGCCTCGAAAGCCGGGACAGCTTACTATGGCTACACCTTC. This translates into CASKAGTAYYGYTF. The V call is TRBV30, the J call TRBJ1-2; 7 bases map to TRBD1. V gave up 7 bases and J gave up 3 bases; unmatched junction bases: 11. This CDR3 has 14 residues. Germline V CDR1 and CDR2: GTSNPN, SVGIG (reference sequence).

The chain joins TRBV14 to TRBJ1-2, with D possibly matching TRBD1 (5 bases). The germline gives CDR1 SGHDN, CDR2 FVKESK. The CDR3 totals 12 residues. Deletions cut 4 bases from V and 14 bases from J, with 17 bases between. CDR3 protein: CASSPSGPFITF. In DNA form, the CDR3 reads TGTGCCAGCAGCCCATCAGGGCCCTTCATTACCTTC. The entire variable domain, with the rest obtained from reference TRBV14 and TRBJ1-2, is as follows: EAGVTQFPSHSVIEKGQTVTLRCDPISGHDNLYWYRRVMGKEIKFLLHFVKESKQDESGMPNNRFLAERTGGTYSTLKVQPAELEDSGVYFCASSPSGPFITFGSGTRLTVV.

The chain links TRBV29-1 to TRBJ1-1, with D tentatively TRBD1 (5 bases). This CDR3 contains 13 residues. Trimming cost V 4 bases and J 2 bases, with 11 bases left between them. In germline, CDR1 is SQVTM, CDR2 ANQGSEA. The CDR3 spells CSVAGQANTEAFF. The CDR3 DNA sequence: TGCAGCGTTGCAGGGCAAGCAAACACTGAAGCTTTCTTT.